A selection of T cell receptor beta chains follows, all from one sample in a study of identifying expanded T cells in peripheral blood. This table comes from immunoSEQ multiplex PCR, and its TCRdb copy is limited to in-frame clones, with some not included. Of about 82,000 clones in the sample, roughly 90% were seen once. The sequencing input was blood. These receptors all come from a person aged 18-70 years in good health. CDR3s include the opening cysteine and the closing phenylalanine or tryptophan. Fields, in order: J gene, V gene, CDR3 protein.

TRBJ2-7 TRBV15 CATSREQGTYEQYF
TRBJ2-2 TRBV7-2 CASRSGTVNTGELFF
TRBJ2-1 TRBV14 CASSLISGSSYNEQFF
TRBJ2-2 TRBV29-1 CSVDLSGLGTGELFF
TRBJ1-2 TRBV4-3 CASSQEKASGHTF
TRBJ1-6 TRBV9 CASSVAFGGSVAPLHF
TRBJ2-7 TRBV4-2 CASSQAGQVSEQYF
TRBJ1-1 TRBV27 CASSLTGNTEAFF
TRBJ1-5 TRBV19 CASSIPQGAGNQPQHF
TRBJ2-7 TRBV7-6 CASRATGSYEQYF
TRBJ2-1 TRBV27 CASSGLAGGSAYNEQFF
TRBJ1-6 TRBV5-6 CASSLVRGGSPLHF
TRBJ2-5 TRBV15 CATSRAQKETQYF
TRBJ2-1 TRBV7-3 CASSSNGAGGNYNEQFF
TRBJ1-2 TRBV19 CASRDRGRHGYTF
TRBJ2-1 TRBV15 CATSTSEGAPYNEQFF
TRBJ1-2 TRBV6-5 CASSTWTGDNGYTF
TRBJ2-7 TRBV5-1 CASSLDASTPYEQYF
TRBJ2-3 TRBV6-4 CASSEGGEADTQYF
TRBJ1-2 TRBV6-6 CASSYSTPQGAGGYTF
TRBJ2-5 TRBV7-6 CASSSLRGGQETQYF
TRBJ1-1 TRBV19 CASSRDRGATEAFF
TRBJ2-1 TRBV7-2 CASSQGLAENNEQFF
TRBJ2-1 TRBV25-1 CASSGLSTSGSNEQFF
TRBJ2-1 TRBV11-1 CASSSRLGLGIYNEQFF
TRBJ2-5 TRBV21-1 CASSKAVGRQETQYF
TRBJ1-4 TRBV7-2 CASSARTGGGEKLFF
TRBJ2-2 TRBV4-3 CASSQVIARQANTGELFF
TRBJ2-3 TRBV5-1 CASSLEGSSTDTQYF
TRBJ1-3 TRBV5-1 CASSSRGLAGNTIYF
TRBJ2-1 TRBV5-1 CASSTDYSHEQFF
TRBJ2-1 TRBV5-1 CASSPKPDSRQHNEQFF
TRBJ2-1 TRBV6-4 CASSEAADYNEQFF
TRBJ1-1 TRBV30 CAWSALGQLNTEAFF
TRBJ2-3 TRBV7-9 CASSKGQISTDTQYF
TRBJ1-2 TRBV5-1 CASSLEGGGYGYTF
TRBJ1-2 TRBV7-3 CASSLTGDYGYTF